This T cell receptor beta chain was sequenced for a study of vaccination effects on CD4 cells after COVID-19. Study-wide context: The post-vaccine samples were taken, at the median, 72 days after the second dose. Findings and limits, study-wide: The study had few convalescent patients and no early post-infection timepoints.

Antigen-specific CD4+ T cells expanded by the ViraFEST assay with viral peptide pools were then sequenced. It was after more than 8 days of culture that CD4+ T cells were isolated. As their vaccination, participants received two doses of either BNT162b2 or mRNA-1273. With regard to this clone: The target antigen is unknown.

This table comes from immunoSEQ multiplex PCR, and its TCRdb copy is limited to in-frame clones, with some not included. The sample holds about 69,000 clones, 76% seen once. The source was CD4+ T cells from PBMCs cultured with HCoV-OC43 spike peptides, collected after COVID-19 vaccination. Specified subset: HCoV-OC43 spike overlapping peptide pool stimulation. This sequence originates from a human donor who received a COVID-19 vaccine.

CDR3 amino acids: CASSDLFPGETGELFF. For the CDR3, the DNA is TGTGCCAGCAGTGACTTATTTCCGGGAGAGACCGGGGAGCTGTTTTTT. J is TRBJ2-2 and V is TRBV6-1, with D tentatively TRBD2 (6 bases). Germline V CDR1 and CDR2: MNHNS, SASEGT. The length of the CDR3 is 16 residues. Trimming pared 3 bases from V and 5 bases from J, leaving 16 bases between.